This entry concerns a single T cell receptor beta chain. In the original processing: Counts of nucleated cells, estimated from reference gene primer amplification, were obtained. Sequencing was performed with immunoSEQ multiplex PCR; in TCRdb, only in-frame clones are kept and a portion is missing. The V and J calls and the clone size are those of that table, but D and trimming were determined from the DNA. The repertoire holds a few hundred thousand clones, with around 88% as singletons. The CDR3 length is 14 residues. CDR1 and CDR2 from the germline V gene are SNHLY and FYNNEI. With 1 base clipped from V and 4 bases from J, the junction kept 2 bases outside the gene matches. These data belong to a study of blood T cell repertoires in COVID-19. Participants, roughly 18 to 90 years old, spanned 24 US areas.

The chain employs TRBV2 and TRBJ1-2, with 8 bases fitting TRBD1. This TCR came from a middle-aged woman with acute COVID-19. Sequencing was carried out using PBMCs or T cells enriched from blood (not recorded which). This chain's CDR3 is CASSEDRGVYGYTF. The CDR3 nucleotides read TGTGCCAGCAGTGAAGACAGGGGGGTCTATGGCTACACCTTC.